A single sample is the source of the 20 T cell receptor beta chains below, sequenced in a study of regulatory T cells in long-lasting Graves disease. Arm-PCR of CDR3 regions and iRepertoire HTBI primers were the basis on which TCR beta libraries were built. TCRdb re-analysed the multiplex PCR reads in MiXCR, keeping a single row per CDR3 protein. Of about 460,000 distinct CDR3 sequences in the sample, approximately 22% are singletons; the top ten hold about an eighth. Time point meaning: persistent/refractory GD, antithyroid drugs over 5 years with positive TRAb. There was RNA extracted from PBMCs, and the TCR library was made from it. Sequencing was performed on peripheral blood mononuclear cells (PBMCs), taken when the disease was refractory, from a patient treated with antithyroid drugs. These receptors all stem from a female donor with Graves disease.

This chain connects TRBV5-5 to TRBJ2-7, with 8 bases fitting TRBD1. V lost 4 bases to trimming and J lost 7 bases; unmatched junction nucleotides: 10. This CDR3 has 14 residues. Per the germline V gene, CDR1 is SGHKS and CDR2 is YYEKEE (reference sequence). CDR3 in amino acids: CASSRIAGGSEQYF. CDR3 bases: TGTGCCAGCAGCCGAATCGCAGGGGGCAGTGAGCAGTACTTC.

Of note for this clonotype: One base away lies a much larger clone, so this may be a sequencing read error. The final CDR3 position lacks the conserved phenylalanine or tryptophan, pointing to a likely read error. The rearrangement joins TRBV28 to TRBJ1-2; D perhaps matches TRBD1 (6 bases). This CDR3 region has 15 residues. V lost 7 bases to trimming and J lost 4 bases, with 19 bases between them. Germline V gene lookup returns CDR1 MDHEN and CDR2 SYDVKM. The CDR3 DNA sequence: TGTGCCAGCAAGATAGGGGGGAGAGGAATCTATGGCTACACCCTC. As protein: CASKIGGRGIYGYTL.

Turning to this clonotype: At one end, the junction sequence differs from germline, possibly due to a read error. The chain employs TRBV6-5 and TRBJ2-7; no clear D. CDR1 MNHEY and CDR2 SVGAGI come from the germline V gene. The length of the CDR3 is 15 residues. CDR3 sequence reads: CASSYSAISSCEQYF. Written as DNA, the CDR3 is TGTGCCAGCAGTTACTCTGCCATTAGCTCCTGCGAGCAGTACTTC.

This clonotype was recorded many times. The rearrangement uses TRBV20-1 and TRBJ2-2; 8 nucleotides align to TRBD1. The V and J ends lost 6 bases and 3 bases, in that order; junction bases with no gene match: 6. The length of the CDR3 is 14 residues. From germline, CDR1 is DFQATT and CDR2 SNEGSKA (reference sequence). The DNA of the CDR3 is TGCAGTGCCCGGACAGGGCAAGACACCGGGGAGCTGTTTTTT. Encoded protein: CSARTGQDTGELFF.

The rearrangement joins TRBV11-1 to TRBJ1-6; D is unclear. The germline gives CDR1 SGHAT, CDR2 FQDESV (reference sequence). V lost 5 bases, J lost 10 bases, and 12 bases lay in between. The CDR3 runs to 13 residues. The CDR3 DNA follows: TGTGCCAGCAGCCCTTCGACCCTATCACCCCTCCACTTT. Its translation: CASSPSTLSPLHF. The full variable domain, in which reference TRBV11-1 and TRBJ1-6 provide the parts outside the CDR3, is EAEVAQSPRYKITEKSQAVAFWCDPISGHATLYWYRQILGQGPELLVQFQDESVVDDSQLPKDRFSAERLKGVDSTLKIQPAELGDSAMYLCASSPSTLSPLHFGNGTRLTVT.

Only a few counts were recorded for this clonotype. The chain employs TRBV7-9 and TRBJ1-6; 8 nucleotides agree with TRBD1. CDR1 is SEHNR, CDR2 FQNEAQ, per germline (reference sequence). Trimming removed 4 bases from V and 6 bases from J; junction bases left unmatched: 8. The CDR3 loop spans 16 amino acids. The CDR3 coding sequence is TGTGCCAGCAGCTCCGAGTTTGACAGGGGTAATTCACCCCTCCACTTT. Protein sequence: CASSSEFDRGNSPLHF.

This clonotype occurred many times. The rearrangement uses TRBV6-1 and TRBJ1-2; D might be TRBD1 (5 bases). Trimming removed 2 bases at V and 9 bases at J, with 10 bases between. Germline V gene data show CDR1 as MNHNS and CDR2 as SASEGT. The length of the CDR3 is 12 residues. In DNA form, the CDR3 reads TGTGCCAGCAGTGAAAGGCAGGGCAGCTACACCTTC. It encodes CASSERQGSYTF.

This clonotype occurred many times. The CDR3 region is CASNGLEYANYGYTF. The CDR3 DNA follows: TGTGCCAGCAACGGATTAGAGTACGCGAACTATGGCTACACCTTC. The chain couples TRBV28 to TRBJ1-2, with D hard to call. V was trimmed by 7 bases and J by 2 bases, leaving 17 bases between them. The V gene's germline CDR1 is MDHEN and CDR2 SYDVKM. This CDR3 is 15 amino acids long.

This clonotype was seen only a few times. V usage is TRBV20-1 and J usage is TRBJ1-5, with 7 bases fitting TRBD1. V lost 6 bases, J lost 5 bases, and 7 bases stayed unmatched. Per the germline V gene, CDR1 is DFQATT and CDR2 is SNEGSKA (reference sequence). This CDR3 has 13 amino acids. CDR3 coding DNA: TGCAGTGCGCTAGGGACAGATTATCAGCCCCAGCATTTT. Translating it yields CSALGTDYQPQHF.

This chain joins TRBV11-2 and TRBJ2-5, with 9 bases aligning to TRBD2. Trimming at V came to 7 bases and at J to 1 base, leaving 19 bases not matched to a gene. Germline V gene lookup returns CDR1 SGHAT and CDR2 FQNNGV. CDR3 length: 19 residues. As DNA, the CDR3 is TGTGCCAGCAAGGCCGGGACTAGCCTCCCTACTCATTTCCAAGAGACCCAGTACTTC. This translates into CASKAGTSLPTHFQETQYF.

This clonotype has a count of ten or more. The rearrangement uses TRBV28 and TRBJ2-7; 12 bases are a match to TRBD2. Trimming took 5 bases from V and 4 from J; bases not matched to a gene: 12. CDR1 and CDR2 from the germline V gene are MDHEN and SYDVKM. The CDR3 spans 17 residues. The chain's CDR3 is CASSLLVGTSGLYEQYF. Written as DNA, the CDR3 is TGTGCCAGCAGTCTCCTCGTAGGGACTAGCGGGCTGTACGAGCAGTACTTC.

The chain combines TRBV19 with TRBJ2-7; 12 positions agree with TRBD2. J was trimmed by 3 bases and V by 6 bases; bases with no gene match: 6. There are 15 residues in the CDR3. CDR1 and CDR2 (germline): LNHDA, SQIVND (reference sequence). The CDR3 DNA reads as TGTGCCAGTAGCCGTACTAGCGGGAGGATCTACGAGCAGTACTTC. Its protein is CASSRTSGRIYEQYF.

The chain uses TRBV11-2 and TRBJ2-7; D is undetermined. Germline V gene sequence: CDR1 SGHAT, CDR2 FQNNGV. V lost 0 bases and J lost 3, with 12 bases in between. This CDR3 comprises 15 residues. The CDR3 DNA sequence: TGTGCCAGCAGCTTAGATCACCAGCCACTCTACGAGCAGTACTTC. This encodes CASSLDHQPLYEQYF.

This clonotype was detected a few times. V usage is TRBV7-3 and J usage is TRBJ2-3; 11 nucleotides match TRBD2. The V segment lost 1 base and the J segment 1 base; nucleotides outside the gene matches: 13. This CDR3 has 20 amino acids. The germline CDR1 and CDR2 sequences are SGHTA and FQGTGA. The CDR3 protein is CASSLIFGLTSGEGTDTQYF. For the CDR3, the DNA is TGTGCCAGCAGCTTAATCTTCGGGCTGACTAGCGGGGAGGGCACAGATACGCAGTATTTT.

This clonotype has just a few counts. Written as DNA, the CDR3 is TGTGCCAGCAGCCCCTACGTGAGGGGCGAGACCCAGTACTTC. This encodes CASSPYVRGETQYF. This chain uses TRBV14 with TRBJ2-5, with D perhaps matching TRBD1 or TRBD2 (5 bases each). The germline gives CDR1 SGHDN, CDR2 FVKESK. With 4 bases removed from V and 5 bases from J, the gap between germline ends came to 14 bases. The CDR3 contains 14 residues.

The V gene is TRBV7-9, the J gene TRBJ1-1, with 7 positions matching TRBD1. V shed 3 bases and J 1 base; nucleotides not matched to a gene: 8. Germline V gene data show CDR1 as SEHNR and CDR2 as FQNEAQ (reference sequence). The CDR3 has 16 residues. DNA for the CDR3: TGTGCCAGCAGCTTGGCAGGGGGGCCCCGGAACACTGAAGCTTTCTTT. Translating gives CASSLAGGPRNTEAFF.

Turning to this clonotype: Just one base apart from a much larger clone, this may be a read error. No conserved phenylalanine or tryptophan ends this CDR3, so it is likely a read error. J is TRBJ1-6 and V is TRBV10-3; D gene uncertain. Trimming left V 0 bases short and J 9 bases short, with 9 bases between. CDR1 is ENHRY, CDR2 SYGVKD, per germline. This CDR3 spans 14 amino acids. The CDR3 DNA follows: TGTGCCATCAGTGAGTCAGGACTTGGTTCACCCCTCCACTCT. It encodes CAISESGLGSPLHS.

This clonotype was observed at least ten times. The chain recombines TRBV14 with TRBJ1-6; D gene unclear. V was trimmed by 1 base and J by 13 bases, leaving 11 bases between them. Germline CDR1 reads SGHDN; CDR2 reads FVKESK. This CDR3 spans 13 amino acids. The CDR3 here is CASSQVRGSPLHF. The CDR3 DNA is TGTGCCAGCAGCCAAGTACGGGGATCGCCCCTCCACTTT.

CDR3 amino acids: CASRGEGSGNTIYF. DNA of the CDR3: TGTGCCAGCAGGGGCGAAGGTTCTGGAAACACCATATATTTT. J is TRBJ1-3 and V is TRBV7-9, with D uncertain. The CDR3 is made up of 14 amino acids. Germline V lookup: CDR1 SEHNR, CDR2 FQNEAQ (reference sequence). The V end was cut by 6 bases, the J end by 1 base, with 10 bases between.

This clonotype was seen ten or more times. The J gene is TRBJ1-1, the V gene TRBV6-5, with a possible D match to TRBD1 (6 bases). This CDR3 comprises 18 residues. Trimming removed 4 bases at V and 2 bases at J, with 23 bases between. CDR1 MNHEY and CDR2 SVGAGI come from the germline V gene. The CDR3 nucleotides read TGTGCCAGCAGTTCCCCTGACGACAGGCCTTCCCTAAACACTGAAGCTTTCTTT. Amino acids: CASSSPDDRPSLNTEAFF.